This TCR beta chain stems from a study of T-cell reconstitution after alpha-beta-depleted transplantation in children. Germline V gives CDR1 SGHKS, CDR2 YYEKEE (reference sequence). Trimming removed 5 bases from V and 3 bases from J; junction bases left unmatched: 14. The CDR3 extends over 16 amino acids. Whole-study findings and limits: The origin of high day-60 TCRbeta diversity in some patients lay in surviving recipient T cells and thymic progenitors. Diversity and T-cell counts at one year after transplant derived mostly from new T cells. Two months or so post-transplant, alpha-beta T cells reportedly derived from several hundred expanded graft clones.

Unique molecular identifiers were incorporated when the TCRbeta library was constructed. TCRdb redid the calling of the PCR reads with MiXCR, one entry per CDR3 protein. The sample contains 800,000 to 1,000,000 distinct CDR3 sequences, under 30% of which appear only once. This clonotype was seen a handful of times. Its antigen is not identified. The chain carries TRBV5-5 and TRBJ2-7; 7 bases are shared with TRBD1. The sequence came from a boy less than two years old who had a stem cell transplant for SCID, so the T cells may come from the graft donor. The starting material was PBMCs, mostly from graft donor cells, obtained 360 days after TCRalphabeta/CD19-depleted stem cell transplant. This CDR3 reads CASRPSGGSPLYEQYF. CDR3 nucleotides: TGTGCCAGCAGGCCTTCAGGGGGATCCCCCCTCTACGAGCAGTACTTC.